The TCR beta chain under discussion was sequenced for a study of T cell changes during pregnancy in multiple sclerosis. Losses at the gene ends were 3 bases for V and 10 bases for J; bases not matched to a gene: 5. The CDR3 length is 15 residues. CDR1 and CDR2 from the germline V gene are SGHDN and FVKESK. Profiling relied on immunoSEQ multiplex PCR, and the TCRdb table lists in-frame clones only, not all of them. This repertoire shows about 40,000 clones, roughly 90% found once; its top ten account for about 4.5%. The sequence was collected from a female donor in good health, enrolled as a control in a pregnancy study. The input for sequencing was peripheral blood, taken in the second trimester of pregnancy. This chain uses TRBV14 with TRBJ2-1, with TRBD2 matching over 14 bases. CDR3 amino acids: CASSQGLAGAREQFF. The CDR3 DNA reads TGTGCCAGCAGCCAGGGACTAGCGGGAGCCCGGGAGCAGTTCTTC.